The entry that follows covers one TCR beta chain sequence. This clonotype turned up a few times. This receptor's antigen is unknown. No base-level quality is on record; no much larger clone is a single base apart. Looking up the germline V gene (reference sequence) yields CDR1 LNHNV and CDR2 YYDKDF. V is pared back by 0 bases and J by 0 bases, with 13 bases lying between the germline termini. There are 17 amino acids in the CDR3, from cysteine to phenylalanine inclusive. The retained sequence is limited to the CDR3, 51 bases, with the frame set at the first base. Receptor libraries were prepared by UMI-ligation and nested PCR. The beta constant-region primer was an equimolar mix of two oligonucleotides covering both TRBC1 and TRBC2. Four rounds of PCR, combining the SP2 primer with nested alpha and beta constant-region primers, were used to amplify the ligated cDNA. T4 RNA ligase 1 ligated a single-stranded oligonucleotide carrying the SP2 primer and a 12-nucleotide UMI to the cDNA 3' end. Incubation of the ligation reaction lasted 20-24 hours at 16 degrees C. To avoid over-amplification, PCR2 was usually performed as a SYBR Green qPCR and halted once a predetermined threshold was reached. Every purification after the first one was done using Agencourt AMPure XP magnetic beads. Libraries were quantified by Qubit and checked on a TapeStation, with a main peak expected near 650 bp. Sequencing of the pooled libraries was done on an Illumina MiSeq using v2 2x251 paired-end kits, which typically yielded roughly 0.9-2.1 million reads per sample. Libraries were pooled at about 4 nM per sample, and about 4.5-7% PhiX was added to improve cluster recognition. As for how the authors treated the data: Decombinator assigned V and J genes to Demultiplexor-processed FASTQ reads by tag matching, allowing a single base-pair mismatch. Collapsinator relied on UMIs to fix sequencing errors as well as frequency errors caused by PCR heterogeneity. TCRs were translated and CDR3s were extracted from the conserved cysteine to the FGXG phenylalanine by CDR3Translator, with non-productive sequences being flagged. Gini, Shannon entropy and inverse Simpson indices were calculated on repertoires that had been subsampled to equal numbers of UMI-defined TCRs. Within the linear range, a power law was fitted to clonotype abundance distributions using maximum likelihood. For one naive CD8 sample, the pipeline and MIGEC produced similar UMI counts, unique TCR numbers and clonal distributions. One analysis removed from the naive repertoire any naive TCRs that were also found in any memory subset from the same donor. The repertoires were searched for around 7,000 CMV-associated CDR3 sequences that had been compiled from VDJdb and a published dataset. Using fastp trimming at Q25 and MiXCR clonotype assembly, TCRdb reanalyzed the public sequencing data and kept in-frame beta chains. Identical CDR3 proteins give one entry, which carries the most common genes and DNA. The V and J calls and clone size come from TCRdb's table, not from the authors' own analysis. Recorded for this sample are 95,000 to 110,000 distinct CDR3 sequences; about 14% of them occurred a single time. The ten top clones hold roughly 3.1% of the sample.

From the second PCR step on, the TCR alpha and beta chain libraries were amplified in separate reactions. Donor CMV status was determined by IFNgamma production from CD4+ T cells after overnight stimulation of fresh PBMCs with CMV viral lysate. Miltenyi beads were used first to positively select CD4 T cells, and CD8 T cells were then positively selected from the CD4-negative fraction. Cells were stained for CD3, CD4, CD8, CD45RA, CD27 and a live/dead dye and were sorted on a BD Aria II into four subsets based on CD45RA and CD27. A few healthy volunteers provided blood, and each donor's sample was split into CD4 and CD8 T cells and then further divided into four differentiation subsets. About 110 ml of peripheral blood was drawn per donor, and PBMC were isolated by Ficoll-Paque PLUS density-gradient centrifugation. The sorted cells were lysed in RLT buffer, after which RNA was extracted using a Qiagen RNeasy kit and kept at -80 degrees C.

This record comes from a study of naive and memory T cell subsets (dated by TCRdb to about 2017). In the study overall: The study applied an open-source, UMI-based TCR alpha and beta sequencing pipeline to sorted naive and memory peripheral blood T cell subsets. RNA was DNase-treated and reverse transcribed with TCR constant-region primers, mostly using SuperScript III. Complete agreement was observed between the functional CMV T cell responses and the IgG serology results.

Findings and caveats that apply to the study as a whole: Each clonotype was defined as a single alpha or beta chain sequence rather than as a paired alpha/beta receptor. The repertoire findings for the naive and memory subsets could not be validated, as no ground truth was available. After error correction, only a single occurrence was seen for over 85% of naive TCR sequences, so much steeper abundance distributions were produced than in memory subsets. RNA-based TCR counts may be affected by expression changes linked to T cell activation and differentiation. A few larger clonotypes were found in naive repertoires, especially CD8, and these larger clonotypes were possibly memory cells re-expressing CD45RA. TCR abundance followed a power law whose exponent differed between naive and memory subsets but was consistent across the three individuals. In both CD4 and CD8 cells, the Gini index increased while Shannon and inverse Simpson diversity decreased from naive through CM, EM and EMRA.

The specimen was naive CD8+ T cells from blood. The sample's cell subset or site label, in plain terms: naive T cells, CD45RA high CD27+. This TCR was recovered from a human donor in good health. Recombination linked TRBV15 to TRBJ2-3; the D gene remains uncertain. The DNA sequence is given as TGTGCCACCAGCAGAGAGCGGACGGCTACTAGCACAGATACGCAGTATTTT. Its translation reads: CATSRERTATSTDTQYF.